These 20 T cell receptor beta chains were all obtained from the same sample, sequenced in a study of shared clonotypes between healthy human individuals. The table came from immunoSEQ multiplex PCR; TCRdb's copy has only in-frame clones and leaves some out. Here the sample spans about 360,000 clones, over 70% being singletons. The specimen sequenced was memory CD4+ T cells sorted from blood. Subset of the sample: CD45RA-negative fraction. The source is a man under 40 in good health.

The CDR3 bases are TGTGCCAGCAGCTTTCGGCAGACTCGCTCCTACAATGAGCAGTTCTTC. Translation gives CASSFRQTRSYNEQFF. The chain combines TRBV11-3 with TRBJ2-1; no definite D call. Germline CDR1 is SGHNT and CDR2 is YENEEA. The CDR3 has 16 residues. Trimming left V 3 bases short and J 0 bases short, with 12 bases between.

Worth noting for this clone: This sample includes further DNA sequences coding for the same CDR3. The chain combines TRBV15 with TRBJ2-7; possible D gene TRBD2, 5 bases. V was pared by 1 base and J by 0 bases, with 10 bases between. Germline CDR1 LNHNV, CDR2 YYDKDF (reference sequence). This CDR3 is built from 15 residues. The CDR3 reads CATSRGGGSSYEQYF. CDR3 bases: TGTGCCACCAGCAGAGGGGGTGGGAGCTCCTACGAGCAGTACTTC. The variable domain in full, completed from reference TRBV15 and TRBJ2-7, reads DAMVIQNPRYQVTQFGKPVTLSCSQTLNHNVMYWYQQKSSQAPKLLFHYYDKDFNNEADTPDNFQSRRPNTSFCFLDIRSPGLGDTAMYLCATSRGGGSSYEQYFGPGTRLTVT.

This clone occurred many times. The CDR3: CASSLNGRGSGELFF. CDR3 nucleotides: TGTGCCAGCAGCTTAAACGGGAGAGGTTCCGGGGAGCTGTTTTTT. The gene calls are TRBV11-3 and TRBJ2-2, with D tentatively TRBD2 (6 bases). CDR1 and CDR2 from the germline V gene are SGHNT and YENEEA. Trimming removed 2 bases at V and 6 bases at J, with 13 bases between. This CDR3 is 15 amino acids long.

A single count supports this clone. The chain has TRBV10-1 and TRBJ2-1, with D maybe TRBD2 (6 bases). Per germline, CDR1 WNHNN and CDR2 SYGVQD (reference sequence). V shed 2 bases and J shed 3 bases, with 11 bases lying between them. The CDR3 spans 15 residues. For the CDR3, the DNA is TGCGCCAGCAGTGAGGGACTAACGAACTACAATGAGCAGTTCTTC. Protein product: CASSEGLTNYNEQFF.

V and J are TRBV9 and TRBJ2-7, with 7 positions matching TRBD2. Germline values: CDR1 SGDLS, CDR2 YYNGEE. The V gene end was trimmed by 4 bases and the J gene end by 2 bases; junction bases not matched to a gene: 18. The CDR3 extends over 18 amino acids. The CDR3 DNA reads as TGTGCCAGCAGCCCACAACCGGGGGGAGCGCGAACGACCTACGAGCAGTACTTC. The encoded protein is CASSPQPGGARTTYEQYF.

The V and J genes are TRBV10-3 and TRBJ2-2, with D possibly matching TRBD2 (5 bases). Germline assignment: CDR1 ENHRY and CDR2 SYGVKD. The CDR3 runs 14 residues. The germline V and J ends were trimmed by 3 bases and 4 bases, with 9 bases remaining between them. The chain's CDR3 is CAISDYGVTGELFF. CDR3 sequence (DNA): TGTGCCATCAGTGACTACGGGGTCACCGGGGAGCTGTTTTTT.

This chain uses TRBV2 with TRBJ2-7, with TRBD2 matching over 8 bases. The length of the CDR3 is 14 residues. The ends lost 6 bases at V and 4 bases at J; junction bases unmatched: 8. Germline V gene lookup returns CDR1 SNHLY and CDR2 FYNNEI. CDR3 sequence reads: CASRREREMYEQYF. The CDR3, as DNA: TGTGCCAGCAGGAGGGAGCGGGAGATGTACGAGCAGTACTTC.

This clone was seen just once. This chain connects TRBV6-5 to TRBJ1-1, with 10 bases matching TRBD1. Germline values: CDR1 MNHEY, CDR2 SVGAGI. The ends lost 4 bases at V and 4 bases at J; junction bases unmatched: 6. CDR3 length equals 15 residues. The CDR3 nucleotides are TGTGCCAGCAGTTTCCGGGACAGGGGAAGCACTGAAGCTTTCTTT. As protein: CASSFRDRGSTEAFF.

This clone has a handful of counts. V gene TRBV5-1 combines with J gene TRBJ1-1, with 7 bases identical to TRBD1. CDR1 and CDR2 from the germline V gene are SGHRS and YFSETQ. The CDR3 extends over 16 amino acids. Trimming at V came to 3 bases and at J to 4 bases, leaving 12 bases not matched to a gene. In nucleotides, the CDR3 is TGCGCCAGCAGCTACCACCATGACGACAGGGCCACTGAAGCTTTCTTT. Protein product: CASSYHHDDRATEAFF.

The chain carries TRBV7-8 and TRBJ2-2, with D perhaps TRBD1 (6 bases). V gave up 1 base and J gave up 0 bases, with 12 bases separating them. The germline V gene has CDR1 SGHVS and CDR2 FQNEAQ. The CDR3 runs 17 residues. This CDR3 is CASSLVSTGANTGELFF. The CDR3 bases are TGTGCCAGCAGCTTAGTGTCGACAGGAGCGAACACCGGGGAGCTGTTTTTT. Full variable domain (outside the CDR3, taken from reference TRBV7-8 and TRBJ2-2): GAGVSQSPRYKVAKRGQDVALRCDPISGHVSLFWYQQALGQGPEFLTYFQNEAQLDKSGLPSDRFFAERPEGSVSTLKIQRTQQEDSAVYLCASSLVSTGANTGELFFGEGSRLTVL.

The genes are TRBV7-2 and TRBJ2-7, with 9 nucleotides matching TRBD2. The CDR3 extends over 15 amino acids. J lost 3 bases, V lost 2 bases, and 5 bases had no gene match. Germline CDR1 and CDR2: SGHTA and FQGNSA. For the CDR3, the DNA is TGTGCCAGCAGCTTAAGTTGGACTAGCGTCTACGAGCAGTACTTC. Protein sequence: CASSLSWTSVYEQYF.

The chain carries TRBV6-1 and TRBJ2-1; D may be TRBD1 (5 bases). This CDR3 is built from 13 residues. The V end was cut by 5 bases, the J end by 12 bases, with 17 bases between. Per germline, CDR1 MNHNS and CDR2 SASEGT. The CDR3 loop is CASSSGRQRGQFF. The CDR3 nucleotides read TGTGCCAGCAGTTCTGGTCGACAAAGGGGGCAGTTCTTC.

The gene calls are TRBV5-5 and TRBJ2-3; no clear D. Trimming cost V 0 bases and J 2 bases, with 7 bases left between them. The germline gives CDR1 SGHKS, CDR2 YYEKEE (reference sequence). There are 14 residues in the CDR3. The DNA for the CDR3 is TGTGCCAGCAGCTTGGTTCAGCTCACAGATACGCAGTATTTT. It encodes CASSLVQLTDTQYF.

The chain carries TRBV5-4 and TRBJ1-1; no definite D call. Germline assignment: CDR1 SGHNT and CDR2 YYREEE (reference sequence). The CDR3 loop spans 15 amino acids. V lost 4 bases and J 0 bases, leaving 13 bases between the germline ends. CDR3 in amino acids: CASSHTREMNTEAFF. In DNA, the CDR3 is TGTGCCAGCAGCCATACCCGAGAAATGAACACTGAAGCTTTCTTT. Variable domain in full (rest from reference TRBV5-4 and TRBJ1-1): ETGVTQSPTHLIKTRGQQVTLRCSSQSGHNTVSWYQQALGQGPQFIFQYYREEENGRGNFPPRFSGLQFPNYSSELNVNALELDDSALYLCASSHTREMNTEAFFGQGTRLTVV.

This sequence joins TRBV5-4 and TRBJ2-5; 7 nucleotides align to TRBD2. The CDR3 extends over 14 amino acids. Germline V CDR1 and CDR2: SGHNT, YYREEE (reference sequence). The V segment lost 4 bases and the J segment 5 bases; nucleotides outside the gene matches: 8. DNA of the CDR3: TGTGCCAGCAGCACGGGACTACCCGGGGAGACCCAGTACTTC. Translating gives CASSTGLPGETQYF.

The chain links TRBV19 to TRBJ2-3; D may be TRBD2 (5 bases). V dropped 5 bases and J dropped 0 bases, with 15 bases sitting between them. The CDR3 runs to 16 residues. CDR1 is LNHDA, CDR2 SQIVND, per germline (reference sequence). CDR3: CASSLLAGSSTDTQYF. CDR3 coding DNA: TGTGCCAGTAGTTTGCTGGCGGGCTCTAGCACAGATACGCAGTATTTT.

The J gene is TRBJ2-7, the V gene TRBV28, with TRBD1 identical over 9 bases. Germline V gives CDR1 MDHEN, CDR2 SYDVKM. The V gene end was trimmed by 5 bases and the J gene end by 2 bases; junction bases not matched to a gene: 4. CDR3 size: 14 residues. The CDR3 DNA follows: TGTGCCAGCAGTCGGACAGGGGCGCCCTACGAGCAGTACTTC. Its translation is CASSRTGAPYEQYF.

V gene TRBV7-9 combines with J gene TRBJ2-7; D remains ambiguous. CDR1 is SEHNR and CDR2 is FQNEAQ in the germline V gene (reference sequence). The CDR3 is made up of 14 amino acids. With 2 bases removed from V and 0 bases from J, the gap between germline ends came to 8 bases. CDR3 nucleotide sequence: TGTGCCAGCAGCTTAAGTCAGGCCTCCTACGAGCAGTACTTC. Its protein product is CASSLSQASYEQYF.

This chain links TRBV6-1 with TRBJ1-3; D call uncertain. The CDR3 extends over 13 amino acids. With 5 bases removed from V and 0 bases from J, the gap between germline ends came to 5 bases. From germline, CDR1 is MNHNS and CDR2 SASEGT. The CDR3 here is CASSYGSGNTIYF. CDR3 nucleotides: TGTGCCAGCAGTTATGGCTCTGGAAACACCATATATTTT.

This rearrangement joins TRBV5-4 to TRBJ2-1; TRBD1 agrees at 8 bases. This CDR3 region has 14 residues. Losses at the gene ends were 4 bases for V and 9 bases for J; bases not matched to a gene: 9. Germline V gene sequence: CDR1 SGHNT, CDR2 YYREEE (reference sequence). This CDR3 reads CASSTSGTGLEQFF. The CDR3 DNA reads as TGTGCCAGCAGCACCTCCGGGACAGGTCTTGAGCAGTTCTTC.